The 9 T cell receptor beta chains below were found in one sample sequenced in a study of T cell responses to AZD1222 COVID-19 vaccine (dated by TCRdb to the early 2020s). The intended sense of this specimen's time point label: baseline before first vaccination. Receptors were amplified or captured by the immunoSEQ multiplex PCR assay. TCRdb holds this immuneACCESS table with in-frame rearrangements only. Some clones are missing; in checked studies, unresolved V genes explain under half, and the rest has no known cause. In this sample the table shows about 30,000 clones, 90% to 95% of which occur a single time. The ten biggest clones cover around 45% of the sample. The material sequenced was peripheral blood, taken on day 0 of AZD1222 vaccination. These receptors all come from an adult in good health.

This chain joins TRBV27 and TRBJ1-2; a weak D match, TRBD1 (5 bases). The CDR3 is 14 amino acids. The germline V gene encodes CDR1 MNHEY and CDR2 SMNVEV (reference sequence). With 6 bases removed from V and 8 bases from J, the gap between germline ends came to 19 bases. The CDR3 loop is CASRGRGGTMGYTF. In DNA form, the CDR3 reads TGTGCCAGCAGGGGTCGGGGGGGAACTATGGGCTACACCTTC.

V is TRBV5-1 and J is TRBJ2-5; 8 bases are shared with TRBD1. This CDR3 has 16 residues. Per the germline V gene, CDR1 is SGHRS and CDR2 is YFSETQ. V lost 4 bases, J lost 5 bases, and 13 bases stayed unmatched. The DNA of the CDR3 is TGCGCCAGCAGCACCATGGACAGGGCACTCGTGGAGACCCAGTACTTC. Amino acid sequence: CASSTMDRALVETQYF.

The chain combines TRBV5-4 with TRBJ1-1; D is unclear. The CDR3 is 13 amino acids. Germline V gene data show CDR1 as SGHNT and CDR2 as YYREEE (reference sequence). The V end lost 0 bases, the J end lost 4 bases, and 7 bases lay between the germline ends. In DNA form, the CDR3 reads TGTGCCAGCAGCTTGGAAAGGAGCACTGAAGCTTTCTTT. Translation gives CASSLERSTEAFF.

The genes are TRBV6-1 and TRBJ1-5, with D possibly matching TRBD1 (6 bases). Germline V gives CDR1 MNHNS, CDR2 SASEGT. V lost 4 bases, J lost 0 bases, and 19 bases lay in between. The CDR3 contains 18 residues. The CDR3 loop is CASSGITGMGYSNQPQHF. The CDR3 nucleotides read TGTGCCAGCAGTGGGATTACAGGGATGGGATATAGCAATCAGCCCCAGCATTTT.

The genes are TRBV4-2 and TRBJ1-1; D gene unclear. V lost 2 bases to trimming and J lost 1 base, with 11 bases between them. The CDR3 loop spans 15 amino acids. CDR1 and CDR2 from the germline V gene are LGHNA and YNFKEQ. The chain's CDR3 is CASSQNRRTNTEAFF. The CDR3 coding sequence is TGTGCCAGCAGCCAAAATCGACGGACGAACACTGAAGCTTTCTTT.

The chain has TRBV27 and TRBJ2-3; 14 nucleotides agree with TRBD2. The V segment lost 4 bases and the J segment 6 bases; nucleotides outside the gene matches: 9. The CDR3 consists of 17 residues. CDR1 and CDR2 (germline): MNHEY, SMNVEV (reference sequence). The CDR3 coding sequence is TGTGCCAGCAGTTCGGAAATGGGACTAGCGGGGGCGGATACGCAGTATTTT. Translated, it gives CASSSEMGLAGADTQYF.

The chain couples TRBV7-2 to TRBJ2-1, with 10 bases identical to TRBD2. The ends lost 5 bases at V and 7 bases at J; junction bases unmatched: 8. The CDR3 covers 15 residues. CDR1 is SGHTA, CDR2 FQGNSA, per germline. The CDR3 here is CASSLSGGRWNEQFF. In nucleotides, the CDR3 is TGTGCCAGCAGCCTTAGCGGGGGGCGTTGGAATGAGCAGTTCTTC.

The chain employs TRBV5-1 and TRBJ1-1; no reliable D call. The germline gives CDR1 SGHRS, CDR2 YFSETQ. Trimming left V 2 bases short and J 7 bases short, with 9 bases between. This CDR3 is 12 amino acids long. CDR3 sequence reads: CASSFQNHEAFF. The CDR3 bases are TGCGCCAGCAGCTTTCAAAACCATGAAGCTTTCTTT.

V gene TRBV7-8 combines with J gene TRBJ1-5, with a tentative D call TRBD1 (6 bases). V gave up 5 bases and J gave up 11 bases, with 16 bases separating them. Germline lookup yields CDR1 SGHVS and CDR2 FQNEAQ. The CDR3 runs to 13 residues. CDR3 protein: CASSRGYGQSQHF. The CDR3 DNA is TGTGCCAGCAGCCGGGGGTACGGACAGTCCCAGCATTTT.